These T cell receptor beta chains were read from a single sample in a study of T cells after yellow fever vaccination. TCRdb re-derived calls from the 5' RACE reads in MiXCR, one entry per CDR3 protein. In the table there are roughly 340,000 distinct CDR3 sequences, 8.7% of which are singletons. The specimen comprised PBMCs, sampled on the day of the first yellow fever vaccination. The receptors shown here come from a man aged 18 to 30 who received the YFV17D yellow fever vaccine. The CDR3 runs from the conserved cysteine through the conserved F or W. D genes are given only for firm matches. Expanded clones are given a class, and other clones once, few, many or no size at all.

clone_size d_call j_call cdr3_length v_call cdr3_aa cdr3_nt
few TRBD2 TRBJ2-1 14 TRBV5-1 CASSLGGGPNEQFF TGCGCCAGCAGCTTGGGCGGGGGTCCCAATGAGCAGTTCTTC
NA NA TRBJ2-3 13 TRBV29-1 CSVDYGGTDTQYF TGCAGCGTTGATTACGGGGGCACAGATACGCAGTATTTT
NA TRBD1 TRBJ2-1 13 TRBV6-1 CASTWTGWNEQFF TGTGCCAGCACCTGGACAGGGTGGAATGAGCAGTTCTTC
few TRBD1 TRBJ1-1 15 TRBV3-1 CASSSPGQGSTEAFF TGTGCCAGCAGCTCTCCCGGACAGGGTAGCACTGAAGCTTTCTTT
many NA TRBJ1-1 15 TRBV5-1 CASSYPGRMNTEAFF TGCGCCAGCAGCTATCCGGGTCGCATGAACACTGAAGCTTTCTTT
few TRBD2 TRBJ2-7 13 TRBV6-1 CASTRLAGVEQYF TGTGCCAGCACGAGACTAGCGGGGGTCGAGCAGTACTTC
few NA TRBJ2-1 15 TRBV24-1 CATSDGKIQGNEQFF TGTGCCACCAGTGATGGGAAGATCCAAGGTAATGAGCAGTTCTTC
many NA TRBJ1-1 14 TRBV11-1 CASSFGTANTEAFF TGTGCCAGCAGCTTCGGGACGGCGAACACTGAAGCTTTCTTT
few TRBD1 TRBJ2-3 17 TRBV20-1 CSADPLQGANYADTQYF TGCAGTGCTGATCCCCTACAGGGGGCTAACTACGCAGATACGCAGTATTTT
NA TRBD1 TRBJ1-2 15 TRBV12-3/TRBV12-4 CASIGWDRANYGYTF TGTGCCAGCATCGGGTGGGACAGAGCTAACTATGGCTACACCTTC
few TRBD2 TRBJ2-5 19 TRBV14 CASSQDFGLAGAYQETQYF TGTGCCAGCAGCCAAGATTTCGGCCTAGCGGGGGCGTACCAAGAGACCCAGTACTTC
NA TRBD2 TRBJ2-3 16 TRBV7-6 CASSSGLAAYGDTQYF TGTGCCAGCAGCTCTGGACTAGCGGCCTATGGAGATACGCAGTATTTT
NA NA TRBJ2-5 14 TRBV19 CASSMDRSRETQYF TGTGCCAGTAGTATGGATAGGTCGCGGGAGACCCAGTACTTC
many NA TRBJ2-7 13 TRBV20-1 CSARGGSTYEQYF TGCAGTGCTAGAGGGGGGAGTACCTACGAGCAGTACTTC
NA NA TRBJ2-3 12 TRBV20-1 CSAGGRTDTQYF TGCAGTGCCGGGGGCCGCACAGATACGCAGTATTTT
NA TRBD2 TRBJ2-2 19 TRBV5-6 CASSLAWAGGLEDTGELFF TGTGCCAGCAGCTTGGCTTGGGCGGGGGGGCTGGAGGACACCGGGGAGCTGTTTTTT
NA TRBD2 TRBJ2-3 16 TRBV4-3 CASSQGKAGGADTQYF TGCGCCAGCAGCCAAGGCAAAGCGGGGGGCGCAGATACGCAGTATTTT
few NA TRBJ1-5 16 TRBV7-9 CASSLAAGNSNQPQHF TGTGCCAGCAGCTTAGCCGCAGGAAATAGCAATCAGCCCCAGCATTTT
NA NA TRBJ2-2 14 TRBV4-3 CASSQPLTGGELFF TGCGCCAGCAGCCAACCCCTCACGGGCGGGGAGCTGTTTTTT
many NA TRBJ2-3 14 TRBV5-1 CASSSRAGTDTQYF TGCGCCAGCAGCTCTCGGGCAGGAACAGATACGCAGTATTTT
few TRBD1 TRBJ1-5 17 TRBV5-6 CASSYYSGTGHNQPQHF TGTGCCAGCAGCTACTATAGTGGGACAGGGCACAATCAGCCCCAGCATTTT
NA NA TRBJ2-3 14 TRBV10-2 CASSEIGATDTQYF TGCGCCAGCAGTGAAATCGGAGCTACAGATACGCAGTATTTT